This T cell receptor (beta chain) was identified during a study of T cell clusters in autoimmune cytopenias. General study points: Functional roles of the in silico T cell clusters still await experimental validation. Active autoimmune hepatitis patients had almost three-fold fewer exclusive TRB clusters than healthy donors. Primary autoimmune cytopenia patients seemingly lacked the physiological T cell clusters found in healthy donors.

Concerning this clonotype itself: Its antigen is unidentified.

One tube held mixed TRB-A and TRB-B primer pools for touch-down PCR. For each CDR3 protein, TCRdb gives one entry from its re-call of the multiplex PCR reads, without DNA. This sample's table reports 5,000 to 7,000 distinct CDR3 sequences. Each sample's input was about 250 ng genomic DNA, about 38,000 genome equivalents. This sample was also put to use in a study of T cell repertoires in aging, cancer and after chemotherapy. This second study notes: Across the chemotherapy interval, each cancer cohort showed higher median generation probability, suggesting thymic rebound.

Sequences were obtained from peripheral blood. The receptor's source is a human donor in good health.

The CDR3 region is CASSAGPSNTGELFF. V is TRBV5-6 and J is TRBJ2-2; TCRdb gives TRBD1 as the D gene, but with no DNA this cannot be confirmed. Looked up from germline, CDR1 is SGHDT and CDR2 is YYEEEE. This CDR3 region has 15 residues.